The TCR beta chain under discussion was sequenced for a study of T cell responses to AZD1222 COVID-19 vaccine. Here immunoSEQ multiplex PCR was the method, and the copy in TCRdb shows in-frame clones only, minus some. The sample shows about 170,000 clones, approximately 88% of them seen only once. Between the trimmed V and J ends, which lost 3 bases and 7 bases, there was a span of 12 bases. Germline V gene sequence: CDR1 MDHEN, CDR2 SYDVKM. The length of the CDR3 is 13 residues. For this clone: What it recognizes is unknown.

Study results and limitations: Donors in the cohort were predominantly white British and more often female, and clonal diversity was possibly underestimated.

Sequenced here: peripheral blood, sampled on day 0 of AZD1222 vaccination. This receptor was obtained from an adult in good health. The rearrangement links TRBV28 to TRBJ1-2, with D perhaps TRBD1 (6 bases). DNA of the CDR3: TGTGCCAGCAGTTTGCAGGGGAGGGGTGGCTACACCTTC. Translating it yields CASSLQGRGGYTF.